The 4 T cell receptor beta chains in this list originate from one sample, sequenced in a study of early T cells in non-severe SARS-CoV-2 infection. From the 5' RACE reads, TCRdb called clonotypes with MiXCR, one entry per CDR3 protein. The profile shows some 82,000 distinct CDR3 sequences, around 6% of them singletons. Sequencing was performed on whole blood. The receptors derive from an adult who was a healthcare worker with PCR-confirmed SARS-CoV-2 infection or an uninfected control (not recorded which).

This clonotype was observed many times. The rearrangement uses TRBV24-1 and TRBJ2-1; TRBD2 matches at 8 bases. Unmatched junction bases numbered 13, after V lost 0 bases and J lost 10 bases. The CDR3 extends over 17 amino acids. Germline V gives CDR1 KGHDR, CDR2 SFDVKD. As DNA, the CDR3 is TGTGCCACCAGTGATTTGCCCCGGGGCGAGTCTAGCGGGGAGCAGTTCTTC. This sequence encodes CATSDLPRGESSGEQFF.

This clonotype was detected ten times or more. The chain is built from TRBV29-1 and TRBJ2-3; no firm D call. Germline V lookup: CDR1 SQVTM, CDR2 ANQGSEA. The CDR3 contains 14 residues. V was pared by 1 base and J by 6 bases, with 14 bases between. The CDR3 loop reads CSVEAISLGDTQYF. The DNA for the CDR3 is TGCAGCGTTGAAGCAATATCCTTGGGGGATACGCAGTATTTT.

In its sample, this clonotype was seen many times. V usage is TRBV12-3 or TRBV12-4 and J usage is TRBJ2-3; D call uncertain. V gave up 6 bases and J gave up 3 bases, with 16 bases separating them. The CDR3 has 15 amino acids. The CDR3 DNA sequence: TGTGCCAGCAGAGGATCGGACCGAGCGACAGATACGCAGTATTTT. As protein: CASRGSDRATDTQYF.

The gene calls are TRBV10-3 and TRBJ2-1; the D gene could be TRBD1 or TRBD2 (5 bases each). Germline CDR1 reads ENHRY; CDR2 reads SYGVKD. Between the trimmed V and J ends, which lost 0 bases and 7 bases, there was a span of 10 bases. The CDR3 has 14 residues. The CDR3 sequence: CAISESGRMNEQFF. The DNA of the CDR3 is TGTGCCATCAGTGAGTCGGGACGGATGAATGAGCAGTTCTTC.